This TCR beta chain was identified during a study of blood T cells in healthy people across ages. Looked up from germline, CDR1 is MNHGY and CDR2 is SAAAGT. The CDR3 totals 20 residues. Between the trimmed V and J ends, which lost 0 bases and 0 bases, there was a span of 22 bases. Using a J-beta primer mix together with a sample-barcoded 5' primer, a second PCR was run for about 7 to 12 cycles. The template-switch adaptor, which had 12 random nucleotides, put a tag on each cDNA molecule. Sequencing recovered at least 3 million CDR3-containing paired-end reads from each sample. One entry per CDR3 protein results from TCRdb running MiXCR on the 5' RACE reads. This table holds 600,000 or so distinct CDR3 sequences, around half found once.

This chain links TRBV6-8 with TRBJ2-3; TRBD2 is a possible D gene (5 bases). The receptor's source is a man older than 75 in good health. Source material: blood. The chain's CDR3 is CASSYSSRGMRTPSTDTQYF. The CDR3 region has the DNA TGTGCCAGCAGTTACTCGAGTCGTGGTATGCGGACTCCTAGCACAGATACGCAGTATTTT.